The clone carrying this T cell receptor beta chain showed up many times. The antigen remains unidentified. Sequencing libraries made from TCR beta cDNA carried unique molecular identifiers. MiXCR was run by TCRdb on the PCR reads, yielding one entry per CDR3 protein. The profile shows about 500,000 distinct CDR3 sequences, roughly 45% of them singletons. This entry belongs to a study of post-analysis software for immune sequencing data. Study information: Relapsing-remitting, secondary progressive and progressive-relapsing courses of multiple sclerosis were included.

Whole-study results and caveats: By F measure, samples from a shared preparation batch strongly co-clustered. Multiple sclerosis patients showed significantly lower normalized Chao1 diversity than controls did. In patients, TRBV5-6, TRBV5-1 and TRBV20-1 belonged to 4 or 5 TRBV segments found more frequently than in controls.

The CDR3 consists of 13 residues. J lost 4 bases, V lost 6 bases, and 5 bases had no gene match. Germline CDR1 reads ENHRY; CDR2 reads SYGVKD. The sample taken for sequencing was blood. This chain uses TRBV10-3 with TRBJ2-5; 7 positions match TRBD1. This TCR derives from a girl aged 5-17 years with multiple sclerosis. CDR3 DNA sequence: TGTGCCATCAGCCTCGACAGGGCAGAGACCCAGTACTTC. This sequence encodes CAISLDRAETQYF.